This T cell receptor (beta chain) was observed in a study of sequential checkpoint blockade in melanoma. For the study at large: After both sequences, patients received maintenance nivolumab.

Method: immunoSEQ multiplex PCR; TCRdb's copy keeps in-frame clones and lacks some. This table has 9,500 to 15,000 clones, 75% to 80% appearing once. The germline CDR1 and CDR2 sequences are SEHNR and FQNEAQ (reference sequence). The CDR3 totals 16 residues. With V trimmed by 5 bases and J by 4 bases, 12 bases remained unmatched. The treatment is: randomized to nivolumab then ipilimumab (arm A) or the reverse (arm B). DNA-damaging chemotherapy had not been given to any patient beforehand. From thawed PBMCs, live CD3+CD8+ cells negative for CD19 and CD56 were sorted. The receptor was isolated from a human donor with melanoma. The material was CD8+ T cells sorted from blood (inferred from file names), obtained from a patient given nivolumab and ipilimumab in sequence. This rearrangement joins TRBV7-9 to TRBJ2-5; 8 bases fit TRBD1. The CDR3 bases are TGTGCCAGCAGCCCCCTCTCGACAGGGGAATCAGAGACCCAGTACTTC. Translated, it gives CASSPLSTGESETQYF. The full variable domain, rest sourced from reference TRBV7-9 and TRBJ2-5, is DTGVSQNPRHKITKRGQNVTFRCDPISEHNRLYWYRQTLGQGPEFLTYFQNEAQLEKSRLLSDRFSAERPKGSFSTLEIQRTEQGDSAMYLCASSPLSTGESETQYFGPGTRLLVL.